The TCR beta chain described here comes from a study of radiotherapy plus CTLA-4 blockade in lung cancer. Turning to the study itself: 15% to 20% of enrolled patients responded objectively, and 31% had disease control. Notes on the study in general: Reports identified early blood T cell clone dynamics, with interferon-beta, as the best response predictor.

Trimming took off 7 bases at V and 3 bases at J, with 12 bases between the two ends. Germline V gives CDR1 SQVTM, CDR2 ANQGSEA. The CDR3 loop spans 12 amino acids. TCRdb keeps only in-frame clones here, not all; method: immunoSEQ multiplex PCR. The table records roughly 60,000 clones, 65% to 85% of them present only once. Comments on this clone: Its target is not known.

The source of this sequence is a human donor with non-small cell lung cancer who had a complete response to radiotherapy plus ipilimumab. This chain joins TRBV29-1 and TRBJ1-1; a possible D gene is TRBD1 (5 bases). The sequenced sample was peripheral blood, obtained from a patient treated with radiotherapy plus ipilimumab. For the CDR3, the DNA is TGCAGCGCCCCAGGGTTGGACACTGAAGCTTTCTTT. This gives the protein CSAPGLDTEAFF.